The 27 T cell receptor beta chains listed next were all sequenced from one sample in a study of T cells after yellow fever vaccination. TCRdb re-called the 5' RACE reads with MiXCR, one entry per CDR3 protein. The sample includes about 130,000 distinct CDR3 sequences, nearly 7.5% seen only once; the top ten take around 2.5%. Here the sequenced sample was CD4+ T cells sorted from PBMCs, taken 10 days after the first yellow fever vaccination. The source is a man between 18 and 29 years old who received the YFV17D yellow fever vaccine.

A remark on this clonotype: This could be a read error, since a much larger clone is one nucleotide away. The rearrangement links TRBV5-1 to TRBJ1-2; 10 bases are shared with TRBD1. Trimming removed 3 bases from V and 8 bases from J; junction bases left unmatched: 19. This CDR3 comprises 18 residues. Per the germline V gene, CDR1 is SGHRS and CDR2 is YFSETQ. CDR3 sequence: CASSWTGGQGPFIRGYTF. The CDR3 coding sequence is TGCGCCAGCAGCTGGACAGGGGGACAGGGTCCTTTCATCCGAGGCTACACCTTC.

The table lists this clonotype with many counts. V usage is TRBV3-1 and J usage is TRBJ2-1; D possibly corresponds to TRBD1 (5 bases). Germline CDR1 LGHDT, CDR2 YNNKEL (reference sequence). The CDR3 is 14 residues long. V was shortened by 5 bases and J by 4 bases, with 12 bases between the two germline ends. The CDR3 loop reads CASSSLTAYNEQFF. For the CDR3, the DNA is TGTGCCAGCAGCTCCCTGACAGCATACAATGAGCAGTTCTTC.

The V call is TRBV30, the J call TRBJ2-5; 8 nucleotides match TRBD1. The CDR3 consists of 15 residues. Losses at the gene ends were 3 bases for V and 5 bases for J; bases not matched to a gene: 11. Germline assignment: CDR1 GTSNPN and CDR2 SVGIG (reference sequence). CDR3 nucleotide sequence: TGTGCCTGGAGGGAGACAGGGGCTATGGTGGAGACCCAGTACTTC. Its translation is CAWRETGAMVETQYF.

This clonotype occurred many times. The gene calls are TRBV7-2 and TRBJ2-2; possibly TRBD1 or TRBD2 for D (5 bases each). Germline lookup yields CDR1 SGHTA and CDR2 FQGNSA. The V and J ends lost 4 bases and 4 bases respectively, with 25 bases between them. This CDR3 is built from 19 residues. The DNA of the CDR3 is TGTGCCAGCAGCTCTAGCTTAGGCCGACAGAGCCGTGGCACCGGGGAGCTGTTTTTT. Translated, it gives CASSSSLGRQSRGTGELFF.

This clonotype was seen repeatedly, ten times or more. The chain has TRBV12-3 or TRBV12-4 and TRBJ2-7; D gene ambiguous. Trimming removed 5 bases at V and 2 bases at J, with 13 bases between. The length of the CDR3 is 14 residues. CDR3 in amino acids: CASSPSQVPYEQYV. The CDR3 DNA sequence: TGTGCCAGCAGTCCCAGCCAGGTCCCCTACGAGCAGTACGTC.

Many counts were recorded for this clonotype. This rearrangement joins TRBV18 to TRBJ2-7, with D maybe TRBD1 (6 bases). Deletions cut 6 bases from V and 2 bases from J, with 11 bases between. Germline V CDR1 and CDR2: KGHSH, LQKENI. This CDR3 comprises 13 residues. This CDR3 is CASSTDRPYEQYF. CDR3 nucleotides: TGTGCCAGCTCCACGGACAGACCCTACGAGCAGTACTTC.

This clonotype appeared many times. The genes are TRBV6-6 and TRBJ2-3, with D tentatively TRBD2 (6 bases). Trimming removed 2 bases at V and 9 bases at J, with 12 bases between. The CDR3 is 13 amino acids. Germline V lookup: CDR1 MNHNY, CDR2 SVGAGI (reference sequence). The CDR3 nucleotides read TGTGCCAGCAGTTACGAATATCGGGGGACGCAGTATTTT. Its translation is CASSYEYRGTQYF.

The table lists this clonotype with many counts. The chain uses TRBV5-1 and TRBJ2-7, with 7 bases lining up with TRBD1. This CDR3 spans 13 amino acids. Germline loops: CDR1 SGHRS, CDR2 YFSETQ. J was trimmed by 3 bases and V by 4 bases; bases with no gene match: 4. This chain's CDR3 is CASSTGTDYEQYV. CDR3 bases: TGCGCCAGCAGCACAGGGACAGACTACGAGCAGTACGTC.

This clonotype was counted many times. This chain links TRBV5-1 with TRBJ2-2, with 8 nucleotides matching TRBD1. Germline trimming cut 4 bases from V and 7 bases from J; bases unmatched to any gene: 6. The germline gives CDR1 SGHRS, CDR2 YFSETQ. This CDR3 has 14 residues. Here the CDR3 DNA reads TGCGCCAGCAGCCCAGGGGGCTTAGGCGGGGAGCTGTTTTTT. Protein product: CASSPGGLGGELFF. The whole variable domain, remainder taken from reference TRBV5-1 and TRBJ2-2, is KAGVTQTPRYLIKTRGQQVTLSCSPISGHRSVSWYQQTPGQGLQFLFEYFSETQRNKGNFPGRFSGRQFSNSRSEMNVSTLELGDSALYLCASSPGGLGGELFFGEGSRLTVL.

This clonotype was seen at least ten times. The CDR3 nucleotides are TGCAGTGCGAAGACTAGCGGGGGGGCTGATGAGCAGTTCTTC. Its protein product is CSAKTSGGADEQFF. The chain recombines TRBV20-1 with TRBJ2-1; 14 positions agree with TRBD2. The germline V gene encodes CDR1 DFQATT and CDR2 SNEGSKA (reference sequence). The CDR3 runs 14 residues. V shed 6 bases and J 8 bases; nucleotides not matched to a gene: 6.

As for this clonotype: Given a much more abundant clone one base away, this may be a read error. The chain recombines TRBV2 with TRBJ1-2; TRBD1 aligns across 8 bases. The CDR3 length is 15 residues. Germline assignment: CDR1 SNHLY and CDR2 FYNNEI. The CDR3 coding sequence is TGTGCCAGCCACCGGGACAGGAGTTCTAAATATGGCTACACCTTC. This codes for CASHRDRSSKYGYTF.

This clonotype showed up many times. V usage is TRBV12-3 or TRBV12-4 and J usage is TRBJ2-7; D call uncertain. The CDR3 is 13 residues long. The V end was cut by 5 bases, the J end by 1 base, with 9 bases between. As DNA, the CDR3 is TGTGCCAGCAGTCCGCCGCGTTCCTACGAGCAGTACGTC. This sequence encodes CASSPPRSYEQYV.

In its sample, this clonotype was seen a few times. J is TRBJ2-3 and V is TRBV7-9; 7 nucleotides agree with TRBD2. CDR1 and CDR2 from the germline V gene are SEHNR and FQNEAQ (reference sequence). This CDR3 is built from 17 residues. The J segment lost 1 base and the V segment lost 8 bases, leaving 15 bases of the junction unmatched. CDR3 amino acids: CASGPGLPGGRTDTQYF. For the CDR3, the DNA is TGTGCCAGCGGCCCTGGGCTACCGGGGGGTCGCACAGATACGCAGTATTTT.

This clonotype was detected ten times or more. V usage is TRBV5-1 and J usage is TRBJ2-5; a possible D gene is TRBD1 (5 bases). Trimming stripped 4 bases from V and 5 bases from J, with 9 bases between. The CDR3 runs 12 residues. The germline gives CDR1 SGHRS, CDR2 YFSETQ. DNA for the CDR3: TGCGCCAGCAGCACAGGAGACGAGACCCAGTACTTC. Protein sequence: CASSTGDETQYF. Based on the CDR3 plus reference TRBV5-1 and TRBJ2-5, the full variable domain is KAGVTQTPRYLIKTRGQQVTLSCSPISGHRSVSWYQQTPGQGLQFLFEYFSETQRNKGNFPGRFSGRQFSNSRSEMNVSTLELGDSALYLCASSTGDETQYFGPGTRLLVL.

This clonotype was recorded at least ten times. V is TRBV11-2 and J is TRBJ2-1; 10 bases fit TRBD2. CDR1 SGHAT and CDR2 FQNNGV come from the germline V gene. The CDR3 consists of 17 residues. Trimming took 0 bases from V and 7 from J; bases not matched to a gene: 9. CDR3 in DNA: TGTGCCAGCAGCTTAGAACGGCCAGCGGGGGGGAGGAATGAGCAGTTCTTC. It encodes CASSLERPAGGRNEQFF.

This clonotype was seen at least ten times. The chain carries TRBV7-2 and TRBJ2-5, with a possible D match to TRBD1 (7 bases). The CDR3 contains 16 residues. CDR1 SGHTA and CDR2 FQGNSA come from the germline V gene. V was cut by 1 base and J by 1 base, with 13 bases left in between. CDR3 loop: CASSLVWQGGQETQYF. CDR3 nucleotide sequence: TGTGCCAGCAGCTTAGTCTGGCAGGGGGGCCAAGAGACCCAGTACTTC.

The chain has TRBV7-2 and TRBJ2-3; D call uncertain. Trimming left V 5 bases short and J 4 bases short, with 7 bases between. The CDR3 consists of 12 residues. The V gene's germline CDR1 is SGHTA and CDR2 FQGNSA. CDR3 loop: CASSRPADTQYF. In DNA form, the CDR3 reads TGTGCCAGCAGCCGGCCGGCAGATACGCAGTATTTT.

This clonotype was seen ten or more times. The chain has TRBV5-4 and TRBJ2-5; the match to TRBD2 covers 12 bases. J lost 2 bases, V lost 4 bases, and 3 bases had no gene match. Looked up from germline, CDR1 is SGHNT and CDR2 is YYREEE (reference sequence). The CDR3 has 15 residues. CDR3 sequence (DNA): TGTGCCAGCAGCCTGACTAGCGGGGGTCAAGAGACCCAGTACTTC. Translated, it gives CASSLTSGGQETQYF.

This clonotype was seen more than once but under ten times. V usage is TRBV3-1 and J usage is TRBJ1-2; D possibly corresponds to TRBD1 (5 bases). Deletions cut 3 bases from V and 2 bases from J, with 10 bases between. This CDR3 is built from 14 residues. Germline values: CDR1 LGHDT, CDR2 YNNKEL (reference sequence). CDR3 nucleotide sequence: TGTGCCAGCAGCCATGGACAACAAAACTATGGCTACACCTTC. As protein: CASSHGQQNYGYTF.

This clonotype was counted many times. This chain links TRBV7-2 with TRBJ2-1; 11 nucleotides agree with TRBD1. V trimming: 1 base; J trimming: 9 bases; junction bases outside the gene matches: 2. Per germline, CDR1 SGHTA and CDR2 FQGNSA. This CDR3 has 14 amino acids. The CDR3 DNA sequence: TGTGCCAGCAGCTTAGGGGACAGGGGGGTTGAGCAGTTCTTC. Translation: CASSLGDRGVEQFF.

This clonotype was picked up many times. The rearrangement links TRBV5-1 to TRBJ2-1, with a tentative D call TRBD1 (5 bases). This CDR3 region has 14 residues. V gave up 1 base and J gave up 7 bases, with 12 bases separating them. CDR1 and CDR2 (germline): SGHRS, YFSETQ. The DNA for the CDR3 is TGCGCCAGCAGCTTGCAGGGTATTGAGAATGAGCAGTTCTTC. Amino acid sequence: CASSLQGIENEQFF.

This clonotype was recorded at least ten times. This chain uses TRBV24-1 with TRBJ2-3; 8 bases are a match to TRBD1. Germline V gene sequence: CDR1 KGHDR, CDR2 SFDVKD. This CDR3 contains 13 residues. The V and J ends lost 10 bases and 1 base, in that order; junction bases with no gene match: 3. The CDR3 region is CATSTGGTDTQYF. The CDR3 DNA is TGTGCCACGTCGACAGGGGGCACAGATACGCAGTATTTT.

This clonotype was seen repeatedly, ten times or more. The chain employs TRBV5-6 and TRBJ1-6, with D unresolved. Germline values: CDR1 SGHDT, CDR2 YYEEEE. Trimming cost V 3 bases and J 6 bases, with 10 bases left between them. CDR3 length: 14 residues. Here the CDR3 reads CASSSGRGNSPLHF. CDR3 coding DNA: TGTGCCAGCAGCTCCGGCCGGGGTAATTCACCCCTCCACTTT.

The gene calls are TRBV29-1 and TRBJ2-3; D gene unclear. Trimming shortened V by 5 bases and J by 1 base, and 7 bases separated the two germline ends. The CDR3 loop spans 12 amino acids. CDR1 SQVTM and CDR2 ANQGSEA come from the germline V gene. CDR3 DNA sequence: TGCAGCGTTAGGCTCGGCACAGATACGCAGTATTTT. This encodes CSVRLGTDTQYF.

This clonotype showed up many times. The chain carries TRBV27 and TRBJ1-4; D remains unclear. The V and J ends lost 2 bases and 0 bases respectively, with 4 bases between them. The CDR3 runs to 14 residues. Germline V CDR1 and CDR2: MNHEY, SMNVEV (reference sequence). CDR3 DNA sequence: TGTGCCAGCAGTTTACGGACAACTAATGAAAAACTGTTTTTT. This gives the protein CASSLRTTNEKLFF.

This clonotype was counted at least ten times. The V and J genes are TRBV5-4 and TRBJ2-2; 8 bases are shared with TRBD1. J was trimmed by 2 bases and V by 5 bases; bases with no gene match: 5. The CDR3 has 15 amino acids. Germline V gene lookup returns CDR1 SGHNT and CDR2 YYREEE (reference sequence). In DNA form, the CDR3 reads TGTGCCAGCAGTTCCGGGACAGGTAACACCGGGGAGCTGTTTTTT. Its protein product is CASSSGTGNTGELFF. Based on the CDR3 plus reference TRBV5-4 and TRBJ2-2, the full variable domain is ETGVTQSPTHLIKTRGQQVTLRCSSQSGHNTVSWYQQALGQGPQFIFQYYREEENGRGNFPPRFSGLQFPNYSSELNVNALELDDSALYLCASSSGTGNTGELFFGEGSRLTVL.

This clonotype was recorded at least ten times. This chain connects TRBV6-6 to TRBJ1-4; D is uncertain. Germline assignment: CDR1 MNHNY and CDR2 SVGAGI (reference sequence). This CDR3 has 10 amino acids. The CDR3 DNA is TGTGGTGCAGGAGGGGAAAAACTGTTTTTT. Amino acid sequence: CGAGGEKLFF.